This is a list of T cell receptor beta chains from one sample in a study of cytomegalovirus exposure and HLA in healthy donors. TCRdb's copy holds only in-frame clones and misses some; the assay was immunoSEQ multiplex PCR. The table has 160,000 or so clones, less than 80% seen once; the top ten hold under 0.75%. The sequencing sample was made of PBMCs. The receptors were gathered from a woman in her forties in good health and CMV-seronegative. Both conserved end residues are part of each CDR3. D genes are given only for firm matches. Clone size appears in some rows only: once, few, many, or a class for an expanded clone.

size: once
V: TRBV7-3
J: TRBJ1-5
D: TRBD1
CDR3: CASSSTGGNQPQHF
DNA: TGTGCCAGCAGCTCTACAGGGGGCAATCAGCCCCAGCATTTT

size: NA
V: TRBV9
J: TRBJ2-2
D: NA
CDR3: CASSVDSVRGELFF
DNA: TGTGCCAGCAGCGTAGATTCGGTACGGGGGGAGCTGTTTTTT

size: NA
V: TRBV7-2
J: TRBJ2-7
D: NA
CDR3: CASSLDAVAEQYF
DNA: TGTGCCAGCAGCTTAGACGCCGTAGCCGAGCAGTACTTC

size: NA
V: TRBV27
J: TRBJ2-7
D: TRBD2
CDR3: CASSFRRETGEQYF
DNA: TGTGCCAGCAGTTTCCGGCGGGAGACGGGGGAGCAGTACTTC

size: NA
V: TRBV5-4
J: TRBJ1-1
D: TRBD1
CDR3: CASSLGPGQEAFF
DNA: TGTGCCAGCAGCTTGGGACCGGGACAGGAAGCTTTCTTT

size: NA
V: TRBV5-1
J: TRBJ2-7
D: TRBD1
CDR3: CASSLTGAYEQYF
DNA: TGCGCCAGCAGCTTAACAGGGGCCTACGAGCAGTACTTC

size: NA
V: TRBV29-1
J: TRBJ1-1
D: TRBD1
CDR3: CSVLGGIAEAFF
DNA: TGCAGCGTTTTAGGGGGCATCGCTGAAGCTTTCTTT

size: NA
V: TRBV9
J: TRBJ1-2
D: TRBD1
CDR3: CASSASGGPYYGYTF
DNA: TGTGCCAGCAGCGCCTCAGGGGGGCCCTACTATGGCTACACCTTC

size: few
V: TRBV5-1
J: TRBJ2-7
D: TRBD1
CDR3: CASSLVWDRDYEQYF
DNA: TGCGCCAGCAGCTTGGTTTGGGACAGGGACTACGAGCAGTACTTC

size: NA
V: TRBV5-1
J: TRBJ1-4
D: TRBD1
CDR3: CASSSGTGGTEKLFF
DNA: TGCGCCAGCAGCTCGGGGACAGGGGGCACTGAAAAACTGTTTTTT

size: few
V: TRBV7-2
J: TRBJ2-7
D: TRBD2
CDR3: CASSLGGGSYEQYF
DNA: TGTGCCAGCAGCTTAGGGGGCGGGAGCTACGAGCAGTACTTC

size: NA
V: TRBV7-2
J: TRBJ2-3
D: NA
CDR3: CASKRAGTDTQYF
DNA: TGTGCCAGCAAGAGGGCGGGCACAGATACGCAGTATTTT

size: NA
V: TRBV29-1
J: TRBJ1-1
D: NA
CDR3: CSVAPGRNTEAFF
DNA: TGCAGCGTTGCCCCAGGCAGGAACACTGAAGCTTTCTTT

size: NA
V: TRBV29-1
J: TRBJ1-2
D: TRBD1
CDR3: CSGDRINYGYTF
DNA: TGCAGCGGGGACAGAATTAACTATGGCTACACCTTC

size: NA
V: TRBV10-1
J: TRBJ2-7
D: NA
CDR3: CASSDVSAASYEQYF
DNA: TGCGCCAGCAGTGATGTTAGCGCGGCTTCCTACGAGCAGTACTTC

size: NA
V: TRBV28
J: TRBJ2-7
D: NA
CDR3: CASSFRGYEQYF
DNA: TGTGCCAGCAGTTTCCGGGGTTACGAGCAGTACTTC

size: NA
V: TRBV5-1
J: TRBJ2-7
D: TRBD2
CDR3: CASSRLAGMNEQYF
DNA: TGCGCCAGCAGCAGACTAGCGGGAATGAACGAGCAGTACTTC

size: NA
V: TRBV7-6
J: TRBJ2-6
D: TRBD1
CDR3: CASSLVLRTGVGANVLTF
DNA: TGTGCCAGCAGCTTAGTCCTAAGGACAGGGGTTGGGGCCAACGTCCTGACTTTC

size: NA
V: TRBV30
J: TRBJ2-1
D: NA
CDR3: CAWKRGSYNEQFF
DNA: TGTGCCTGGAAAAGAGGGAGCTACAATGAGCAGTTCTTC

size: NA
V: TRBV27
J: TRBJ1-5
D: TRBD1
CDR3: CASSLQGAINQPQHF
DNA: TGTGCCAGCAGTTTACAGGGGGCGATCAATCAGCCCCAGCATTTT

size: NA
V: TRBV30
J: TRBJ1-1
D: TRBD1
CDR3: CACPGTVRALVNTEAFF
DNA: TGTGCCTGTCCCGGGACAGTGCGGGCTTTGGTGAACACTGAAGCTTTCTTT

size: NA
V: TRBV4-3
J: TRBJ1-2
D: NA
CDR3: CASSQGAGPNYGYTF
DNA: TGCGCCAGCAGCCAAGGAGCTGGGCCTAACTATGGCTACACCTTC

size: NA
V: TRBV27
J: TRBJ2-5
D: TRBD1
CDR3: CASSLRGPETQYF
DNA: TGTGCCAGCAGTTTAAGGGGGCCAGAGACCCAGTACTTC

size: NA
V: TRBV9
J: TRBJ2-1
D: NA
CDR3: CASSVTGGTLGRHNEQFF
DNA: TGTGCCAGCAGCGTGACCGGTGGGACCCTCGGGAGACACAATGAGCAGTTCTTC

size: NA
V: TRBV29-1
J: TRBJ2-7
D: NA
CDR3: CSARLGGNNEQYF
DNA: TGCAGCGCCCGACTAGGAGGTAACAACGAGCAGTACTTC

size: NA
V: TRBV10-3
J: TRBJ2-1
D: TRBD2
CDR3: CAISAGTSVDEQFF
DNA: TGTGCCATCAGTGCTGGGACTAGTGTCGATGAGCAGTTCTTC

size: NA
V: TRBV19
J: TRBJ1-3
D: NA
CDR3: CASGFRREISGNTIYF
DNA: TGTGCCAGTGGTTTCCGGCGGGAGATCTCTGGAAACACCATATATTTT

size: NA
V: TRBV4-2
J: TRBJ2-1
D: NA
CDR3: CASSQVLNTEGLYNEQFF
DNA: TGTGCCAGCAGCCAAGTCCTAAATACAGAGGGTCTCTACAATGAGCAGTTCTTC

size: NA
V: TRBV7-9
J: TRBJ2-1
D: TRBD2
CDR3: CASNSQRRLAGSNEQFF
DNA: TGTGCCAGCAACTCTCAACGAAGACTAGCGGGATCGAATGAGCAGTTCTTC

size: NA
V: TRBV4-1
J: TRBJ1-5
D: NA
CDR3: CASSQVQGWNNQPQHF
DNA: TGCGCCAGCAGCCAAGTGCAGGGATGGAACAATCAGCCCCAGCATTTT

size: few
V: TRBV6-6
J: TRBJ1-1
D: TRBD1
CDR3: CASTEQGAIGAEAFF
DNA: TGTGCCAGCACCGAACAGGGGGCCATAGGCGCTGAAGCTTTCTTT

size: NA
V: TRBV7-2
J: TRBJ2-7
D: TRBD1
CDR3: CASRATGVSYEQYF
DNA: TGTGCCAGCAGGGCGACAGGGGTTTCCTACGAGCAGTACTTC

size: NA
V: TRBV7-2
J: TRBJ2-3
D: TRBD2
CDR3: CASSFRAAGVSDTQYF
DNA: TGTGCCAGCAGTTTCCGGGCGGCGGGGGTGTCGGATACGCAGTATTTT

size: NA
V: TRBV9
J: TRBJ2-2
D: NA
CDR3: CASSVDSPNTGELFF
DNA: TGTGCCAGCAGCGTTGACAGTCCCAACACCGGGGAGCTGTTTTTT

size: few
V: TRBV28
J: TRBJ1-1
D: NA
CDR3: CASSPGGTEAFF
DNA: TGTGCCAGCAGTCCCGGGGGGACTGAAGCTTTCTTT

size: NA
V: TRBV18
J: TRBJ2-5
D: NA
CDR3: CASSRSPQETQYF
DNA: TGTGCCAGCTCCAGATCCCCACAAGAGACCCAGTACTTC

size: NA
V: TRBV18
J: TRBJ2-5
D: TRBD2
CDR3: CASSPAGGRQETQYF
DNA: TGTGCCAGCTCACCAGCGGGGGGCCGGCAAGAGACCCAGTACTTC

size: NA
V: TRBV23-1
J: TRBJ2-1
D: TRBD2
CDR3: CASSQGLAGALHHNEQFF
DNA: TGCGCCAGCAGTCAAGGACTAGCGGGAGCATTACACCACAATGAGCAGTTCTTC

size: NA
V: TRBV18
J: TRBJ1-2
D: TRBD1
CDR3: CASSPKQGISYTF
DNA: TGTGCCAGCTCACCTAAACAGGGGATAAGCTACACCTTC

size: NA
V: TRBV6-1
J: TRBJ1-5
D: NA
CDR3: CASSEPGWGNQPQHF
DNA: TGTGCCAGCAGTGAACCAGGATGGGGCAATCAGCCCCAGCATTTT

size: NA
V: TRBV5-1
J: TRBJ1-5
D: NA
CDR3: CASSLTVNQPQHF
DNA: TGCGCCAGCAGCTTGACAGTGAATCAGCCCCAGCATTTT

size: NA
V: TRBV7-8
J: TRBJ2-3
D: NA
CDR3: CASIRDRRSTDTQYF
DNA: TGTGCCAGCATCCGTGACAGGCGTAGCACAGATACGCAGTATTTT

size: NA
V: TRBV9
J: TRBJ2-3
D: TRBD1
CDR3: CASSVQGEDTQYF
DNA: TGTGCCAGCAGCGTACAGGGGGAAGATACGCAGTATTTT

size: once
V: TRBV27
J: TRBJ2-7
D: TRBD2
CDR3: CASSGLAGPAAYEQYF
DNA: TGTGCCAGCAGTGGGCTAGCGGGCCCCGCTGCCTACGAGCAGTACTTC

size: NA
V: TRBV11-3
J: TRBJ2-3
D: NA
CDR3: CASKGGGAWDTQYF
DNA: TGTGCCAGCAAAGGTGGGGGGGCCTGGGATACGCAGTATTTT

size: few
V: TRBV6-1
J: TRBJ1-3
D: TRBD1
CDR3: CASSAPTGGSGNTIYF
DNA: TGTGCCAGCAGTGCGCCAACAGGGGGCTCTGGAAACACCATATATTTT

size: NA
V: TRBV10-2
J: TRBJ2-1
D: NA
CDR3: CASRLTKRTYSYNEQFF
DNA: TGCGCCAGCAGGCTGACTAAGCGGACCTACTCCTACAATGAGCAGTTCTTC

size: NA
V: TRBV9
J: TRBJ2-3
D: NA
CDR3: CASSPHPGTQYF
DNA: TGTGCCAGCAGCCCACATCCGGGGACGCAGTATTTT

size: NA
V: TRBV30
J: TRBJ1-2
D: TRBD1
CDR3: CAWSVPPAGTDGYTF
DNA: TGTGCCTGGAGTGTACCCCCGGCTGGGACAGACGGCTACACCTTC

size: NA
V: TRBV4-2
J: TRBJ2-3
D: NA
CDR3: CASSQDPRDLIYDTQYF
DNA: TGTGCCAGCAGCCAAGATCCGCGGGACCTAATATACGATACGCAGTATTTT

size: NA
V: TRBV6-5
J: TRBJ2-3
D: TRBD2
CDR3: CASSHSGGGTDTQYF
DNA: TGTGCCAGCAGTCATAGCGGGGGAGGCACAGATACGCAGTATTTT

size: few
V: TRBV2
J: TRBJ1-2
D: NA
CDR3: CASSETGLYGYTF
DNA: TGTGCCAGCAGTGAAACAGGGCTCTATGGCTACACCTTC

size: NA
V: TRBV5-5
J: TRBJ2-1
D: TRBD1
CDR3: CASSTDRGGDEQFF
DNA: TGTGCCAGCAGCACGGACAGGGGAGGCGATGAGCAGTTCTTC

size: NA
V: TRBV18
J: TRBJ1-5
D: TRBD1
CDR3: CASSPGTGDQPQHF
DNA: TGTGCCAGCTCACCAGGGACAGGGGATCAGCCCCAGCATTTT

size: NA
V: TRBV11-3
J: TRBJ1-1
D: TRBD1
CDR3: CASSNDRVVSEAFF
DNA: TGTGCCAGCAGCAATGACAGGGTAGTTTCTGAAGCTTTCTTT

size: few
V: TRBV6-5
J: TRBJ1-1
D: NA
CDR3: CASSPDSREAFF
DNA: TGTGCCAGCAGCCCCGACAGCCGTGAAGCTTTCTTT

size: NA
V: TRBV4-2
J: TRBJ2-4
D: NA
CDR3: CASSQDLRQVFAVTAKNIQYF
DNA: TGTGCCAGCAGCCAAGATCTACGACAGGTATTTGCTGTGACGGCCAAAAACATTCAGTACTTC

size: NA
V: TRBV11-2
J: TRBJ1-4
D: NA
CDR3: CASSLGISTNEKLFF
DNA: TGTGCCAGCAGCTTAGGTATATCAACTAATGAAAAACTGTTTTTT

size: few
V: TRBV30
J: TRBJ2-3
D: NA
CDR3: CAWSSGLPSTDTQYF
DNA: TGTGCCTGGAGTTCGGGACTCCCAAGCACAGATACGCAGTATTTT